The 2 T cell receptor beta chains listed next were all sequenced from one sample in a study of blood T cell repertoires in COVID-19 (dated by TCRdb to 2020 to 2021). Libraries were made using the immunoSEQ multiplex PCR assay. What TCRdb holds here is the immuneACCESS table cut down to in-frame rearrangements. Part of the clones is not present; checked against another copy, under half of the missing clones reflect an unresolved V gene, and the others are unexplained. Within this sample are around 100,000 clones, with roughly nine tenths of them counted one time only. About 5.2% of the sample comes from the top ten. The specimen sequenced was peripheral blood. The receptors shown here come from a man in his forties or fifties with acute or convalescent COVID-19.

The chain joins TRBV3-1 (or the pseudogene TRBV3-2) to TRBJ2-3, with TRBD2 as a possible D gene (6 bases). Per germline, CDR1 LGHDT and CDR2 YNNKEL (reference sequence). CDR3 length: 15 amino acids. The V gene lost 1 base and the J gene lost 5 bases, with 13 bases spanning the gap. CDR3 sequence: CASSQGGGGGDTQYF. DNA of the CDR3: TGTGCCAGCAGCCAAGGGGGTGGGGGAGGAGATACGCAGTATTTT.

The chain employs TRBV5-1 and TRBJ2-7; D is possibly TRBD1 (6 bases). The V end was cut by 4 bases, the J end by 8 bases, with 10 bases between. Germline V lookup: CDR1 SGHRS, CDR2 YFSETQ. The CDR3 covers 11 residues. The CDR3 bases are TGCGCCAGCAGCCTGGACAGCAAGCAGTACTTC. As protein: CASSLDSKQYF.